The next 3 T cell receptor beta chains were all read from a single sample in a study of T cells in Graves' hyperthyroidism and ophthalmopathy. Regions amplified from RNA transcripts were the TCR beta CDR3 regions. HTBI primers were employed in a first-round RT-PCR of the TCR CDR3. TCRdb used MiXCR to reprocess the multiplex PCR reads, holding one entry per CDR3 protein. The data contain nearly 750,000 distinct CDR3 sequences, 35% of them singletons. Sequencing used blood. These receptors all stem from a woman aged 40 to 50 with Graves' hyperthyroidism.

This clonotype turned up a few times. The chain links TRBV5-1 to TRBJ1-3; 8 bases are a match to TRBD1. The CDR3 extends over 17 amino acids. The germline V gene has CDR1 SGHRS and CDR2 YFSETQ. J was trimmed by 0 bases and V by 4 bases; bases with no gene match: 9. The DNA of the CDR3 is TGCGCCAGCAGCAGGGGGGCAGGGACAGGCTCTGGAAACACCATATATTTT. Translation gives CASSRGAGTGSGNTIYF. The full variable domain, with the rest looked up from reference TRBV5-1 and TRBJ1-3, is KAGVTQTPRYLIKTRGQQVTLSCSPISGHRSVSWYQQTPGQGLQFLFEYFSETQRNKGNFPGRFSGRQFSNSRSEMNVSTLELGDSALYLCASSRGAGTGSGNTIYFGEGSWLTVV.

The rearrangement uses TRBV12-3 or TRBV12-4 and TRBJ1-6; possibly TRBD1 for D (5 bases). Trimming pared 4 bases from V and 10 bases from J, leaving 26 bases between. This CDR3 is built from 18 residues. The CDR3 DNA sequence: TGTGCCAGCAGTTACTCAGTATCGAGGGGCCAAGATGCCTCACCCCTCCACTTT. Translation: CASSYSVSRGQDASPLHF.

The table lists this clonotype with many counts. J is TRBJ2-6 and V is TRBV7-3, with D unclear. V lost 8 bases and J 0 bases, leaving 5 bases between the germline ends. This CDR3 comprises 13 residues. Germline assignment: CDR1 SGHTA and CDR2 FQGTGA. CDR3 in DNA: TGTGCCAGCCAAGACTCTGGGGCCAACGTCCTGACTTTC. This translates into CASQDSGANVLTF.